These 13 T cell receptor beta chains originate from one sample sequenced in a study of blood T cell repertoires in COVID-19. Repertoires were generated with immunoSEQ multiplex PCR, while TCRdb's copy carries only in-frame clones and drops some. The sample has a few hundred thousand clones, around 90% seen once. Material for sequencing was PBMCs or T cells enriched from blood (not recorded which). Receptor source: a woman younger than 30 with acute COVID-19.

This chain uses TRBV27 with TRBJ2-7; 8 bases are shared with TRBD2. This CDR3 contains 14 residues. With V trimmed by 6 bases and J by 5 bases, 9 bases remained unmatched. Germline values: CDR1 MNHEY, CDR2 SMNVEV (reference sequence). The CDR3 DNA is TGTGCCAGCAGCCAAGGACTAGCTGGAGACGAGCAGTACTTC. Encoded protein: CASSQGLAGDEQYF.

V gene TRBV10-3 combines with J gene TRBJ1-2; 8 bases map to TRBD1. Trimming cost V 10 bases and J 0 bases; bases outside gene matches: 7. The germline CDR1 and CDR2 sequences are ENHRY and SYGVKD. This CDR3 comprises 14 residues. In DNA, the CDR3 is TGTGCCACATACAGGGGGGAAGCTAACTATGGCTACACCTTC. Translating it yields CATYRGEANYGYTF.

The chain joins TRBV11-2 to TRBJ2-3; D unresolved. Germline lookup yields CDR1 SGHAT and CDR2 FQNNGV. Trimming took 11 bases from V and 1 from J, leaving 4 bases between them. This CDR3 has 10 residues. In DNA form, the CDR3 reads TGTGCCTCAGGCACAGATACGCAGTATTTT. This translates into CASGTDTQYF.

This chain's CDR3 is CASSRGTANTEAFF. CDR3 in DNA: TGTGCCAGCAGCAGAGGGACAGCGAACACTGAAGCTTTCTTT. The chain is built from TRBV3-1 (or the pseudogene TRBV3-2) and TRBJ1-1, with TRBD1 matching 7 bases. Germline-derived CDR1 and CDR2 are LGHDT and YNNKEL (reference sequence). J gave up 1 base and V 5 bases, and 4 bases lay outside the gene matches. The CDR3 runs to 14 residues.

V gene TRBV18 combines with J gene TRBJ1-2; D not resolved. V was pared by 2 bases and J by 4 bases, with 8 bases between. Germline V gene data show CDR1 as KGHSH and CDR2 as LQKENI. This CDR3 spans 13 amino acids. The DNA for the CDR3 is TGTGCCAGCTCACCAGAACAGACCTATGGCTACACCTTC. This encodes CASSPEQTYGYTF. The variable domain in full, completed from reference TRBV18 and TRBJ1-2, reads NAGVMQNPRHLVRRRGQEARLRCSPMKGHSHVYWYRQLPEEGLKFMVYLQKENIIDESGMPKERFSAEFPKEGPSILRIQQVVRGDSAAYFCASSPEQTYGYTFGSGTRLTVV.

This clone was recorded only once. The gene calls are TRBV7-9 and TRBJ1-5; D ambiguous. CDR3 length equals 16 residues. Deletions cut 4 bases from V and 0 bases from J, with 13 bases between. Germline V gene lookup returns CDR1 SEHNR and CDR2 FQNEAQ (reference sequence). CDR3 nucleotide sequence: TGTGCCAGCAGCTCTATGGGCTCGGATAGCAATCAGCCCCAGCATTTT. Translating it yields CASSSMGSDSNQPQHF.

About this clone: Different DNA sequences within this sample yield the same CDR3. The chain combines TRBV28 with TRBJ2-7, with 8 nucleotides matching TRBD2. J was trimmed by 5 bases and V by 4 bases; bases with no gene match: 10. Germline V gene lookup returns CDR1 MDHEN and CDR2 SYDVKM. CDR3 size: 15 residues. CDR3 DNA sequence: TGTGCCAGCAGTTCCTCGAGCGGGAGCATCCACGAGCAGTACTTC. It is translated as CASSSSSGSIHEQYF.

The chain combines TRBV14 with TRBJ1-1; 7 nucleotides line up with TRBD1. Germline assignment: CDR1 SGHDN and CDR2 FVKESK. The CDR3 runs to 16 residues. The V segment lost 1 base and the J segment 1 base; nucleotides outside the gene matches: 6. Here the CDR3 reads CASSQGTWDRNTEAFF. As DNA, the CDR3 is TGTGCCAGCAGCCAAGGGACATGGGACAGGAACACTGAAGCTTTCTTT.

This sequence joins TRBV28 and TRBJ2-7, with TRBD2 identical over 7 bases. The CDR3 runs 15 residues. V lost 5 bases, J lost 6 bases, and 13 bases stayed unmatched. Germline values: CDR1 MDHEN, CDR2 SYDVKM. CDR3 nucleotides: TGTGCCAGCAGTGCCTGGACTAGTGGGAGTTTCGAGCAGTACTTC. It specifies CASSAWTSGSFEQYF.

J is TRBJ2-1 and V is TRBV5-8, with 7 bases fitting TRBD1. V gave up 4 bases and J gave up 2 bases; unmatched junction bases: 9. The CDR3 has 16 amino acids. CDR1 and CDR2 from the germline V gene are SGHTS and YDEGEE. CDR3 nucleotides: TGTGCCAGCAGCCACGAGACAGGGAGCCCCTACAATGAGCAGTTCTTC. It encodes CASSHETGSPYNEQFF.

The genes are TRBV18 and TRBJ2-7; 11 bases fit TRBD2. The CDR3 consists of 19 residues. CDR1 is KGHSH, CDR2 LQKENI, per germline. The junction had 10 bases not matched to a gene; V was cut back by 0 bases and J by 0 bases. CDR3 in amino acids: CASSPPGGLADLRSYEQYF. The CDR3 nucleotides read TGTGCCAGCTCACCACCGGGGGGACTAGCGGACCTTCGCTCCTACGAGCAGTACTTC. Complete variable domain (other parts from reference TRBV18 and TRBJ2-7): NAGVMQNPRHLVRRRGQEARLRCSPMKGHSHVYWYRQLPEEGLKFMVYLQKENIIDESGMPKERFSAEFPKEGPSILRIQQVVRGDSAAYFCASSPPGGLADLRSYEQYFGPGTRLTVT.

CDR3 nucleotide sequence: TGTGCCAGCTCACCGAGGTTGGACGAGCAGTACTTC. As protein: CASSPRLDEQYF. This chain joins TRBV18 and TRBJ2-7; D not resolved. CDR1 and CDR2 from the germline V gene are KGHSH and LQKENI. Trimming stripped 3 bases from V and 5 bases from J, with 8 bases between. This CDR3 comprises 12 residues.

The chain is built from TRBV9 and TRBJ1-2; D is unresolved. CDR3 length equals 15 residues. Germline lookup yields CDR1 SGDLS and CDR2 YYNGEE. Trimming took off 0 bases at V and 1 base at J, with 10 bases between the two ends. The CDR3 reads CASSVALAVNYGYTF. CDR3 in DNA: TGTGCCAGCAGCGTAGCTCTGGCAGTTAACTATGGCTACACCTTC. The full variable domain, rest sourced from reference TRBV9 and TRBJ1-2, is DSGVTQTPKHLITATGQRVTLRCSPRSGDLSVYWYQQSLDQGLQFLIQYYNGEERAKGNILERFSAQQFPDLHSELNLSSLELGDSALYFCASSVALAVNYGYTFGSGTRLTVV.